This T cell receptor beta chain stems from a study of cytomegalovirus exposure and HLA in healthy donors. Study in general: Among roughly 180 million T cells, an earlier analysis found 90 million to 130 million unique TCR beta sequences. Study results and limitations: Reportedly, cytomegalovirus status was diagnosed with high sensitivity and specificity.

As concerns this clone: What it binds is not known.

This CDR3 region has 17 residues. Germline V CDR1 and CDR2: LNHDA, SQIVND (reference sequence). With 6 bases removed from V and 6 bases from J, the gap between germline ends came to 26 bases. PCR employed 60 Vbeta and 13 Jbeta primers. Method: immunoSEQ multiplex PCR; TCRdb's copy keeps in-frame clones and lacks some. Of roughly 150,000 clones listed, over 75% are singletons. V usage is TRBV19 and J usage is TRBJ1-1; D gene uncertain. This TCR was sampled from a man aged 25 to 40 in good health and CMV-seropositive. Sequenced: PBMCs. The CDR3, as DNA: TGTGCCAGTAGAACCTTTGCTCTAGCTACGGGGAAAGCTGAAGCTTTCTTT. Its protein is CASRTFALATGKAEAFF.